These T cell receptor beta chains were read from a single sample in a study of CD8+CD57+ T cells in acquired aplastic anemia. TCRdb redid the calling of the reads with MiXCR, one entry per CDR3 protein. This sample has 200,000 to 250,000 distinct CDR3 sequences, with 65% found just once. Sequencing used sorted CD4+, CD8+, or CD8+CD57+ T cells (not recorded which) from PBMCs. Receptors were obtained from a human donor with aplastic anemia. Each CDR3 is given with its conserved first and last residue. A D gene is named only where the DNA matches it firmly. The listing skips clone size in some rows; elsewhere it reads once, few, many or a size class.

v_call	clone_size	cdr3_length	d_call	j_call	cdr3_aa	cdr3_nt
TRBV20-1	-	12	TRBD1	TRBJ2-3	CSAQGGTDTQYF	TGCAGTGCTCAGGGGGGCACAGATACGCAGTATTTT
TRBV20-1	-	18	TRBD1	TRBJ1-6	CSAFPGQGVPSYNSPLHF	TGCAGTGCTTTTCCGGGACAGGGGGTCCCCTCCTATAATTCACCCCTCCACTTT
TRBV5-1	-	13	-	TRBJ1-6	CASRDSDNSPLHF	TGCGCCAGCAGGGACAGTGATAACTCACCCCTCCACTTT
TRBV7-8	-	12	-	TRBJ2-3	CASSLGEDTQYF	TGTGCCAGCAGCTTAGGGGAAGATACGCAGTATTTT
TRBV7-9	few	17	-	TRBJ1-6	CASTYSSGAMHNSPLHF	TGTGCCAGCACCTACTCATCAGGGGCTATGCATAATTCACCCCTCCACTTT
TRBV24-1	few	17	TRBD2	TRBJ2-1	CATSDSLIAGTLNEQFF	TGTGCCACCAGTGACTCCCTCATAGCGGGAACCCTCAATGAGCAGTTCTTC
TRBV5-1	-	14	TRBD2	TRBJ2-7	CASSSGGAEVEQYF	TGCGCCAGCAGCTCCGGGGGGGCTGAAGTAGAGCAGTACTTC
TRBV20-1	-	15	TRBD1	TRBJ1-6	CSAPRETGANSPLHF	TGCAGTGCTCCACGGGAGACAGGGGCGAACTCACCCCTCCACTTT
TRBV19	-	15	TRBD2	TRBJ2-1	CASSPLAGGPVEQFF	TGTGCCAGTAGTCCACTAGCGGGAGGGCCGGTTGAGCAGTTCTTC
TRBV19	-	13	TRBD1	TRBJ1-1	CASDQGARTEAFF	TGTGCCAGCGACCAGGGGGCGCGAACTGAAGCTTTCTTT
TRBV7-2	-	13	-	TRBJ1-2	CASSLDRDDGYTF	TGTGCCAGCAGCTTAGACAGGGATGATGGCTACACCTTC